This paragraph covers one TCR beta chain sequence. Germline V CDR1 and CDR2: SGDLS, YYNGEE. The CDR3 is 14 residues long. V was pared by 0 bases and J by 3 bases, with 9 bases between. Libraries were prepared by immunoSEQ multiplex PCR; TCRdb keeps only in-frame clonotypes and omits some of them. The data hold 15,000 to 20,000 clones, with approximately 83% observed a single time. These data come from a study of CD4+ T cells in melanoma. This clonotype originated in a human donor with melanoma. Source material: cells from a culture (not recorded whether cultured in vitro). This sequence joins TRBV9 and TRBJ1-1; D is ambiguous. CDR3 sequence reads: CASSVGVGYTEAFF. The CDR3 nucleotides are TGTGCCAGCAGCGTAGGGGTCGGGTACACTGAAGCTTTCTTT.